The rows below give T cell receptor beta chains drawn from one sample of a study of T-cell memory formation after mild COVID-19. TCRdb called the 5' RACE reads again in MiXCR, with one record for every CDR3 protein. Here the sample spans 530,000 or so distinct CDR3 sequences, around 16% being singletons. Sequencing was performed on PBMCs or a T cell subset sorted from them (not recorded which). Receptor source: an adult woman who had mild COVID-19 (a few samples of this study predate the infection). Cell type and time point are not known. Each CDR3 is given with its conserved first and last residue. The D gene is left open where the match is weak. Clone size is given for some rows only: seen once, a few or many times, or a class if the clone is expanded.

d_call	clone_size	v_call	j_call	cdr3_nt	cdr3_aa
TRBD1	-	TRBV28	TRBJ1-6	TGTGCCAGCAGTCGGGTGGACAGGGACAATTCACCCCTCCACTTT	CASSRVDRDNSPLHF
-	few	TRBV23-1	TRBJ1-1	TGCGCCAGCAGCCTTGGGGAGGCCGCGACTGAAGCTTTCTTT	CASSLGEAATEAFF
-	-	TRBV5-1	TRBJ2-2	TGCGCCAGCAGCTCCGCCGCGAGAGGTCCCGGGGAGCTGTTTTTT	CASSSAARGPGELFF
-	-	TRBV14	TRBJ1-5	TGTGCCAGCCGGTATCCTAAGGGGGATGGCAATCAGCCCCAGCATTTT	CASRYPKGDGNQPQHF
TRBD1	-	TRBV5-1	TRBJ2-2	TGCGCCAGCAGCTTGCAGGGACAGGCGAACACCGGGGAGCTGTTTTTT	CASSLQGQANTGELFF
TRBD1	-	TRBV19	TRBJ2-7	TGTGCCAGTAGTTTATCCGGGACAGGGGCCTACTACGAGCAGTACTTC	CASSLSGTGAYYEQYF
-	-	TRBV3-1	TRBJ2-3	TGTGCCAGCAGCCAAGACAGAGGGGCGCAGTATTTT	CASSQDRGAQYF
TRBD2	-	TRBV20-1	TRBJ2-1	TGCAGTGCTAGAGCTCTACTAGCGGGGCACAATGAGCAGTTCTTC	CSARALLAGHNEQFF
-	-	TRBV19	TRBJ1-1	TGTGCCAGCAGTAAGTTCGGGAACACTGAAGCTTTCTTT	CASSKFGNTEAFF
TRBD2	-	TRBV6-2/TRBV6-3	TRBJ2-3	TGTGCCAGCAGTCGAATTAGCGGGAGTATAACAGATACGCAGTATTTT	CASSRISGSITDTQYF
TRBD2	-	TRBV6-2/TRBV6-3	TRBJ2-7	TGTGCCAGCAGTTACTCGATAAGGCTAGCGGGATCCTACGAGCAGTACTTC	CASSYSIRLAGSYEQYF
-	-	TRBV6-2/TRBV6-3	TRBJ1-1	TGTGCCAGCAGACCCCGTGGGTGGAACACTGAAGCTTTCTTT	CASRPRGWNTEAFF
-	-	TRBV6-6	TRBJ2-6	TGTGCCAGCCATGACATGCCGGGGAGCTCTGGGGCCAACGTCCTGACTTTC	CASHDMPGSSGANVLTF
-	few	TRBV24-1	TRBJ1-4	TGTGCCACCAGTGCGCCAAGGGATAATGAAAAACTGTTTTTT	CATSAPRDNEKLFF
TRBD1	-	TRBV27	TRBJ1-1	TGTGCCAGCAGTTTGGAGGGGGCGCATACTGAAGCTTTCTTT	CASSLEGAHTEAFF
-	few	TRBV7-9	TRBJ2-3	TGTGCCAGCAGCTTAGAAATCCATTATGATACGCAGTATTTT	CASSLEIHYDTQYF
-	-	TRBV28	TRBJ1-2	TGTGCCAGCAGTTCCACGCAGGGTGTCTATGGCTACACCTTC	CASSSTQGVYGYTF
TRBD1	-	TRBV10-3	TRBJ1-4	TGTGCCATCAGTGAGTCTCTGGGACAGGGTCAAGAAAAACTGTTTTTT	CAISESLGQGQEKLFF
TRBD1	-	TRBV30	TRBJ2-7	TGTGCCTGGAGTCGCGCCGGGACAGGGGGCTACGAGCAGTACTTC	CAWSRAGTGGYEQYF
-	few	TRBV5-1	TRBJ2-3	TGCGCCAGCAGCTTGGCGATAGCGAATACGCAGTATTTT	CASSLAIANTQYF
-	few	TRBV5-1	TRBJ1-2	TGCGCCAGCAGCTTGGATGGCAGTTTAAACTATGGCTACACCTTC	CASSLDGSLNYGYTF
TRBD1	few	TRBV2	TRBJ1-2	TGTGCCAGCAGAGGACAGGGGATCGATGGCTACACCTTC	CASRGQGIDGYTF
TRBD1	-	TRBV30	TRBJ2-7	TGTGCCTGGAGTACTTTGGACAGGGTCTACGAGCAGTACTTC	CAWSTLDRVYEQYF
-	-	TRBV6-6	TRBJ2-7	TGTGCCAGCAGCCGTGGACAGCTCGAGCAGTACTTC	CASSRGQLEQYF
-	-	TRBV12-5	TRBJ2-6	TGTGCTAGTGATGATCGCCTCCACTCTGGGGCCAACGTCCTGACTTTC	CASDDRLHSGANVLTF
TRBD2	-	TRBV13	TRBJ2-3	TGTGCCAGCAGCCCCCGGGGCGGGGGAGTAGATACGCAGTATTTT	CASSPRGGGVDTQYF
TRBD1	few	TRBV25-1	TRBJ1-5	TGTGCCAGCAGACAGGGGGCGAATCAGCCCCAGCATTTT	CASRQGANQPQHF
-	few	TRBV25-1	TRBJ1-1	TGTGCCAGCAGTGAATGGGGGGGGAAAGCTGAAGCTTTCTTT	CASSEWGGKAEAFF
TRBD2	few	TRBV7-8	TRBJ2-7	TGTGCCAGCAGCTCCCGCAGGGAGGGGGAGCAGTACTTC	CASSSRREGEQYF
-	-	TRBV5-6	TRBJ1-4	TGTGCCAGCAGCTTATCCGGTCGTGCAACTAATGAAAAACTGTTTTTT	CASSLSGRATNEKLFF
TRBD1	few	TRBV12-3/TRBV12-4	TRBJ2-7	TGTGCCAGCAGTAGCAGGGGGATCTACGAGCAGTACTTC	CASSSRGIYEQYF
-	-	TRBV4-1	TRBJ2-7	TGCGCCAGCAGCCAAGTGGATGACTCCTACGAGCAGTACTTC	CASSQVDDSYEQYF
-	few	TRBV29-1	TRBJ2-7	TGCAGCGTTGAATCTCTTGGGGAGCAGTACTTC	CSVESLGEQYF
TRBD2	-	TRBV4-3	TRBJ2-1	TGCGCCAGCAGCCCCCGGATGGCGGGAGAGGATGAGCAGTTCTTC	CASSPRMAGEDEQFF